The following is a T cell receptor (beta chain) sequence with its context. Its antigen is undetermined. Roughly 39,000 productive templates were obtained per sample on average. Sequenced by immunoSEQ multiplex PCR; TCRdb stores in-frame clones only, minus some. The profile shows about 7,700 clones, 60% to 85% of them singletons. The data were obtained in a study of STAT3 mutations in large granular lymphocyte leukemia. Study results and limitations: A small but highly pathogenic clone may have been missed. Every T-cell large granular lymphocyte leukemia patient had at least one immunodominant TCR beta clonotype. TCR clonotype switching after therapy occurred in about 30% of the 18 patients. In several patients, dominant TCR clone burden exceeded STAT3 mutant burden, suggesting STAT3 mutation arose secondarily.

With V trimmed by 0 bases and J by 2 bases, 7 bases remained unmatched. The CDR3 sequence is 16 residues long. Germline loops: CDR1 SGHRS, CDR2 YFSETQ. The V call is TRBV5-1, the J call TRBJ1-2; the match to TRBD1 covers 7 bases. The receptor was derived from a middle-aged woman with T-cell large granular lymphocyte leukemia. Some clones in this sample may be carry-over from other donors' samples. The specimen was peripheral blood mononuclear cells. CDR3 region: CASSLAPGTVNYGYTF. CDR3 nucleotides: TGCGCCAGCAGCTTGGCCCCCGGGACAGTGAACTATGGCTACACCTTC.